The entry below describes one TCR beta chain. Its antigen is currently unknown. This sample stems from a study of cytomegalovirus exposure and HLA in healthy donors. In the study overall: A later analysis reported the same platform for the 120 or so validation repertoires and the roughly 630 first-cohort repertoires. Study results and caveats: Usually a TCR sequence was rare, but some public TCRs were found in many donors. Reportedly, diagnosis of cytomegalovirus status by the classifier showed high specificity and sensitivity.

The data were produced by immunoSEQ multiplex PCR, yet TCRdb's version contains in-frame clones alone and is incomplete. The sample records hundreds of thousands of clones, about 90% being singletons. CDR3 length: 17 amino acids. CDR1 and CDR2 (germline): LNHDA, SQIVND (reference sequence). Trimming cost V 7 bases and J 0 bases, with 19 bases left between them. This sequence joins TRBV19 and TRBJ1-5; D is unclear. The sequenced sample was PBMCs. The receptor was isolated from a man younger than 35 in good health and CMV-seropositive. CDR3 coding DNA: TGTGCCAGTACCAATACCGGGTCGGGCTATAGCAATCAGCCCCAGCATTTT. The encoded protein is CASTNTGSGYSNQPQHF.